These 20 T cell receptor beta chains were all obtained from the same sample, sequenced in a study of T cell repertoires in cytomegalovirus infection. TCRdb re-called the reads through MiXCR, storing one row per CDR3 protein. This table holds fewer than 700,000 distinct CDR3 sequences, about 24% found once. Sequenced material: CD8+ T cells from PBMCs. The receptors derive from a human donor in good health (CMV status not recorded). Some clones in this sample may be carry-over from other donors' samples.

In DNA form, the CDR3 reads TGTGCCAGCAGGCTGGGACTAGCGAACACCGGGGAGCTGTTTTTT. Translating it yields CASRLGLANTGELFF. V and J are TRBV12-3 or TRBV12-4 and TRBJ2-2; 8 bases match TRBD2. V lost 6 bases, J lost 0 bases, and 3 bases stayed unmatched. The CDR3 is 15 residues long.

This clonotype was detected many times. The rearrangement uses TRBV7-2 and TRBJ1-2, with 10 bases aligning to TRBD1. This CDR3 is built from 13 residues. The germline gives CDR1 SGHTA, CDR2 FQGNSA. The V segment lost 11 bases and the J segment 7 bases; nucleotides outside the gene matches: 10. In nucleotides, the CDR3 is TGTGCCGCGACGACAGGGGGCGCGTTTGGCTACACCTTC. It codes for CAATTGGAFGYTF. The complete variable domain, with remaining parts taken from reference TRBV7-2 and TRBJ1-2, reads GAGVSQSPSNKVTEKGKDVELRCDPISGHTALYWYRQSLGQGLEFLIYFQGNSAPDKSGLPSDRFSAERTGGSVSTLTIQRTQQEDSAVYLCAATTGGAFGYTFGSGTRLTVV.

This sequence joins TRBV7-9 and TRBJ2-2; D unresolved. The CDR3 covers 13 residues. Trimming removed 2 bases at V and 5 bases at J, with 6 bases between. The germline V gene has CDR1 SEHNR and CDR2 FQNEAQ (reference sequence). CDR3 sequence (DNA): TGTGCCAGCAGCTTATGGATAACCGGGGAGCTGTTTTTT. Translating it yields CASSLWITGELFF.

J is TRBJ1-2 and V is TRBV5-1; D not resolved. V lost 0 bases and J 0 bases, leaving 9 bases between the germline ends. The CDR3 is 15 residues long. CDR1 SGHRS and CDR2 YFSETQ come from the germline V gene. Here the CDR3 DNA reads TGCGCCAGCAGCTTGGAAAGCAGTTCTAACTATGGCTACACCTTC. Amino acid sequence: CASSLESSSNYGYTF.

This clonotype has a single count. This chain joins TRBV14 and TRBJ2-4; D possibly uses TRBD1 or TRBD2 (5 bases each). The V end lost 5 bases, the J end lost 0 bases, and 11 bases lay between the germline ends. Germline-derived CDR1 and CDR2 are SGHDN and FVKESK. The CDR3 loop spans 15 amino acids. CDR3 coding DNA: TGTGCCAGCAGCGACTGGGGGTCAGCCAAAAACATTCAGTACTTC. Its translation: CASSDWGSAKNIQYF. Drawing the rest from reference TRBV14 and TRBJ2-4, the complete variable domain is EAGVTQFPSHSVIEKGQTVTLRCDPISGHDNLYWYRRVMGKEIKFLLHFVKESKQDESGMPNNRFLAERTGGTYSTLKVQPAELEDSGVYFCASSDWGSAKNIQYFGAGTRLSVL.

The chain uses TRBV29-1 and TRBJ2-5, with D possibly matching TRBD2 (6 bases). The V end lost 4 bases, the J end lost 7 bases, and 10 bases lay between the germline ends. CDR3 length equals 11 residues. The germline V gene encodes CDR1 SQVTM and CDR2 ANQGSEA. The CDR3 nucleotides are TGCAGCGTTGTCATCGGGGGGACCCAGTACTTC. Protein: CSVVIGGTQYF. The full variable domain, rest sourced from reference TRBV29-1 and TRBJ2-5, is SAVISQKPSRDICQRGTSLTIQCQVDSQVTMMFWYRQQPGQSLTLIATANQGSEATYESGFVIDKFPISRPNLTFSTLTVSNMSPEDSSIYLCSVVIGGTQYFGPGTRLLVL.

The chain has TRBV20-1 and TRBJ2-2; D unresolved. In germline, CDR1 is DFQATT, CDR2 SNEGSKA (reference sequence). The CDR3 runs 15 residues. Deletions cut 3 bases from V and 0 bases from J, with 11 bases between. The CDR3 sequence is CSASVSRANTGELFF. For the CDR3, the DNA is TGCAGTGCTAGCGTCAGCAGAGCGAACACCGGGGAGCTGTTTTTT.

In its sample, this clonotype was seen a few times. The chain carries TRBV20-1 and TRBJ1-2; D is unresolved. The CDR3 length is 15 residues. The V gene lost 0 bases and the J gene lost 5 bases, with 16 bases spanning the gap. Per germline, CDR1 DFQATT and CDR2 SNEGSKA (reference sequence). The CDR3 sequence: CSARDSGGPIYGYTF. The CDR3 DNA reads as TGCAGTGCTAGAGATTCTGGAGGTCCAATTTATGGCTACACCTTC.

This clonotype has more than one count but fewer than ten. The rearrangement joins TRBV20-1 to TRBJ1-2, with TRBD1 matching over 7 bases. CDR1 is DFQATT and CDR2 is SNEGSKA in the germline V gene (reference sequence). Losses at the gene ends were 1 base for V and 4 bases for J; bases not matched to a gene: 0. This CDR3 region has 12 residues. For the CDR3, the DNA is TGCAGTGCTAGAGGGGACAGCTATGGCTACACCTTC. The encoded protein is CSARGDSYGYTF.

J is TRBJ2-3 and V is TRBV6-2 or TRBV6-3; weak D call: TRBD2 (5 bases). Between the trimmed V and J ends, which lost 6 bases and 4 bases, there was a span of 26 bases. The CDR3 runs to 18 residues. CDR1 is MNHEY and CDR2 is SVGEGT in the germline V gene. The CDR3 sequence: CASRQDSQARPAADTQYF. CDR3 DNA sequence: TGTGCCAGCAGGCAGGACTCGCAAGCCCGACCTGCCGCAGATACGCAGTATTTT.

This clonotype was seen ten or more times. This chain links TRBV7-2 with TRBJ2-7, with 8 bases lining up with TRBD2. Germline-derived CDR1 and CDR2 are SGHTA and FQGNSA. With V trimmed by 1 base and J by 2 bases, 10 bases remained unmatched. The CDR3 is made up of 17 amino acids. The CDR3 coding sequence is TGTGCCAGCAGCTTAGATATAGCGGGGAACCCACCCTACGAGCAGTACGTC. It yields the protein CASSLDIAGNPPYEQYV.

In its sample, this clonotype was seen many times. The V gene is TRBV7-8, the J gene TRBJ2-7, with D tentatively TRBD1 (6 bases). CDR3 size: 16 residues. Trimming removed 3 bases from V and 0 bases from J, with 15 bases in between. Germline assignment: CDR1 SGHVS and CDR2 FQNEAQ. CDR3 in amino acids: CASSFYPGQSSYEQYV. The DNA of the CDR3 is TGTGCCAGCAGCTTTTATCCGGGACAAAGCTCCTACGAGCAGTACGTC.

The chain employs TRBV27 and TRBJ1-5; 8 bases align to TRBD1. V shed 3 bases and J 5 bases; nucleotides not matched to a gene: 3. The germline CDR1 and CDR2 sequences are MNHEY and SMNVEV (reference sequence). The CDR3 contains 14 residues. CDR3 loop: CASSLTGVYQPQHF. DNA of the CDR3: TGTGCCAGCAGTTTGACAGGGGTTTATCAGCCCCAGCATTTT.

The chain is built from TRBV2 and TRBJ2-5; D perhaps matches TRBD1 (6 bases). The germline V gene has CDR1 SNHLY and CDR2 FYNNEI. The CDR3 is made up of 15 amino acids. Trimming removed 3 bases from V and 2 bases from J, with 13 bases in between. The CDR3 nucleotides read TGTGCCAGCAGTGAGCCGGGACATCCTCAAGAGACCCAGTACTTC. Residues: CASSEPGHPQETQYF.

This clonotype was observed many times. V is TRBV7-9 and J is TRBJ1-2; no firm D call. Looked up from germline, CDR1 is SEHNR and CDR2 is FQNEAQ (reference sequence). There are 13 residues in the CDR3. V lost 5 bases and J lost 4, with 11 bases in between. CDR3 coding DNA: TGTGCCAGCAGCCTTCCACGGAGCTATGGCTACACCTTC. Translating gives CASSLPRSYGYTF.

V and J are TRBV7-3 and TRBJ2-1; maybe TRBD2 (6 bases). The CDR3 runs to 15 residues. Germline V gene data show CDR1 as SGHTA and CDR2 as FQGTGA. V was trimmed by 4 bases and J by 4 bases, leaving 14 bases between them. The chain's CDR3 is CASSSHPGEYNEQFF. The CDR3 DNA follows: TGTGCCAGCAGCTCCCATCCGGGGGAGTACAATGAGCAGTTCTTC. Full variable domain (remainder filled in from reference TRBV7-3 and TRBJ2-1): GAGVSQTPSNKVTEKGKYVELRCDPISGHTALYWYRQSLGQGPEFLIYFQGTGAADDSGLPNDRFFAVRPEGSVSTLKIQRTERGDSAVYLCASSSHPGEYNEQFFGPGTRLTVL.

This clonotype has only a few counts. This chain joins TRBV20-1 and TRBJ1-1; D uncertain. The CDR3 runs to 15 residues. The V end lost 5 bases, the J end lost 5 bases, and 21 bases lay between the germline ends. From germline, CDR1 is DFQATT and CDR2 SNEGSKA (reference sequence). The CDR3 coding sequence is TGCAGTGCTCTCAACATCCTGGGCAGCCCAACTGAAGCTTTCTTT. Translation gives CSALNILGSPTEAFF.

This clonotype was seen only a few times. The chain couples TRBV28 to TRBJ2-1, with TRBD1 matching over 8 bases. After removal of 5 bases from V and 6 bases from J, the junction contained 3 bases not matched to a gene. Germline CDR1 is MDHEN and CDR2 is SYDVKM. This CDR3 spans 13 amino acids. The CDR3 spells CASSRQGPNEQFF. The CDR3 DNA sequence: TGTGCCAGCAGTCGACAGGGGCCCAATGAGCAGTTCTTC.

This clonotype appeared many times. The chain joins TRBV6-6 to TRBJ2-6, with D tentatively TRBD1 (6 bases). Looked up from germline, CDR1 is MNHNY and CDR2 is SVGAGI (reference sequence). V lost 0 bases, J lost 3 bases, and 9 bases lay in between. The CDR3 extends over 16 amino acids. The CDR3 loop is CASSYSTGIGANVLTF. DNA for the CDR3: TGTGCCAGCAGTTACTCGACAGGAATTGGGGCCAACGTCCTGACTTTC.

The chain uses TRBV29-1 and TRBJ2-1; TRBD1 might be the D (6 bases). Per the germline V gene, CDR1 is SQVTM and CDR2 is ANQGSEA. The CDR3 loop spans 16 amino acids. Trimming took off 6 bases at V and 2 bases at J, with 20 bases between the two ends. CDR3 in DNA: TGCAGCGTACAGGGATCTCAGGCAATCCCCTACAATGAGCAGTTCTTC. Translation: CSVQGSQAIPYNEQFF.